This T cell receptor beta chain was documented in a study of blood T cells in healthy people across ages (dated by TCRdb to the mid-2010s). In terms of the full investigation: In model experiments, roughly one uniquely barcoded TCR beta cDNA molecule per two T cells was captured by template switching. Donors were grouped into four age groups: young (average about 15 years), middle-aged (around 39), aged (about 60) and long-lived (just over 80). The study analyzed two additional independent replicas of 1 million unique cDNA reads from the same blood draw for two donors, one aged 18 to 29 and one aged 80 or older. To avoid experimental bias, donors of different ages were randomly spread across the sequencing lanes. Using deep sequencing normalized with unique cDNA molecular identifiers, the study measured how TCR beta repertoire diversity changes with age. Paper-wide results and their limitations: Because profiling used bulk unsorted PBMCs, naive and antigen-experienced compartments could not be compared conclusively. Compared with the aged group, the long-lived group had more naive CD4+ T cells, fewer expanded clones and increased TCR diversity, a pattern suggesting age selection. Observed TCR beta diversity correlated strongly with the percentage of naive T cells measured by flow cytometry. Observed TCR beta diversity per million T cells fell roughly linearly with age, and a significant reduction was already apparent by age roughly 40. Because donor CMV infection status was unknown, age-related changes in expanded clonotypes were potentially confounded. Total diversity estimates from one million sequenced T cells were considered lower bounds and underestimates.

Systemically healthy Caucasian individuals from Russia, roughly 40 in total and aged roughly 6 to 100 years, were included as donors. Each donor gave about 9.7 milliliters of peripheral blood, drawn into EDTA-treated Vacutainer tubes. Ficoll-Paque density-gradient centrifugation was used to isolate PBMCs, with at least 6.5 million per sample. Trizol reagent was used to extract total RNA from the PBMCs, yielding at least 5.5 micrograms per sample. Naive CD45RAhigh/CD27high T cell percentages were measured by flow cytometry on a PBMC aliquot from every donor. Library preparation employed 5' RACE. For sequencing, an Illumina HiSeq 2500 was employed. A second PCR of roughly 7 to 12 cycles was run with a J-beta primer mix and a sample-barcoded 5' primer. A unique molecular identifier was introduced onto each TCR beta cDNA molecule by a template-switch 5' adaptor carrying 12 random nucleotides. Each sample yielded at least 2.5 million CDR3-containing paired-end reads. All of the RNA was converted into first-strand cDNA using the Mint cDNA synthesis kit, with a TRBC-specific oligonucleotide serving as the primer. Following uracil-DNA glycosylase treatment, a first 18-cycle PCR with universal primers M1SS and BC2_uni_R was performed on all cDNA. In the original analysis: Each sample was normalized by randomly selecting 1 million high-quality reads, each carrying a distinct molecular identifier. Instead of being binned into consensus sequences, reads with shared molecular identifiers were discarded. MiTCR, with a Q25 quality threshold and the strictest error-elimination algorithm, was used for CDR3 identification, clonotype clustering and error correction. A nonparametric unseen species model using Euler transformation provided a lower-bound estimate of total TCR beta diversity. TCRdb reprocessed the public reads (quality trimming at Q25 with fastp, clone calling with MiXCR) and kept in-frame beta chains. Every distinct CDR3 protein forms one entry, paired with its most common genes and DNA. Clone size and V and J calls follow TCRdb, not the original study. Recorded for this sample are hundreds of thousands of distinct CDR3 sequences; around 28% of them occurred a single time. The ten largest clonotypes hold 15% to 20% of the sample.

With regard to this clonotype: Its antigen is currently not known. Base qualities are not at hand, and no much larger clone is one base apart.

The source material was blood. The sequence came from a woman older than 75 in good health.

In nucleotides, the sequence is TGCGCCAGCAGCTTGGTGGCGTCGTCAAGGGACAAGAACACCGGGGAGCTGTTTTTT. Translation gives CASSLVASSRDKNTGELFF. This receptor chain uses TRBV5-1 and TRBJ2-2; tentative D gene TRBD1, with 6 bases matching. From the germline V gene, CDR1 is SGHRS and CDR2 is YFSETQ. The junction carries 19 bases between V and J, which are trimmed by 0 bases and 1 base respectively. From the cysteine up to the phenylalanine, the CDR3 has a length of 19 residues. Just the 57-base CDR3 DNA is kept, in frame starting at base 1.